The clone carrying this T cell receptor (beta chain) was found a few times. The CDR3 spans 15 residues. Germline loops: CDR1 SGHTA, CDR2 FQGNSA. V was trimmed by 4 bases and J by 7 bases, leaving 17 bases between them. The data belong to a study of blood T cell repertoires in COVID-19. Clones were read by immunoSEQ multiplex PCR, and TCRdb kept only the in-frame ones, dropping some. This table holds fewer than 300,000 clones, about 91% found once. This chain joins TRBV7-2 and TRBJ2-1; D is undetermined. Sample: peripheral blood. This TCR came from a person under 35 with COVID-19, enrolled during active disease. CDR3 sequence (DNA): TGTGCCAGCAGCTCCCTCGCGCAGGTAGATAATGAGCAGTTCTTC. Translation gives CASSSLAQVDNEQFF.